What follows is one TCR beta chain and its context. TCRdb redid the calling of the RT-PCR reads with MiXCR, one entry per CDR3 protein. The sample shows approximately 720,000 distinct CDR3 sequences, 14% of them seen only once. Per the germline V gene, CDR1 is DFQATT and CDR2 is SNEGSKA (reference sequence). The CDR3 extends over 14 amino acids. V was shortened by 1 base and J by 5 bases, with 15 bases between the two germline ends. The sample was memory CD4+ T cells from blood. This sequence joins TRBV20-1 and TRBJ2-7; D is undetermined. The TCR sequence derives from a female donor in good health, serving as a healthy control. As DNA, the CDR3 is TGCAGTGCTAGAGGGATAAGGATTATGGACGAGCAGTACTTC. This codes for CSARGIRIMDEQYF.